This T cell receptor beta chain is from a study of STAT5B mutations in CD4+ large granular lymphocyte leukemia. The study's findings and limits: Without putative leukemic clones, patient CD4-sorted repertoires remained more clonal than healthy CD4+ repertoires. About 25% of private leukemic clonotypes occurred rarely in other patients' non-leukemic repertoires.

The protocol was immunoSEQ multiplex PCR, while the TCRdb copy is restricted to in-frame clones and leaves out a portion. The sample carries about 34,000 clones, less than 80% recorded once. Remarks on this clone: What it binds is not known.

The sequencing input was CD4+ T cells from blood buffy coats. The sequence was collected from a human donor in good health.

CDR3 loop: CASSESTQGRGGYTF. The DNA of the CDR3 is TGTGCCAGCAGTGAAAGTACGCAGGGACGTGGGGGCTACACCTTC. This sequence joins TRBV2 and TRBJ1-2, with a tentative D call TRBD1 (5 bases). V lost 2 bases and J 8 bases, leaving 18 bases between the germline ends. The CDR3 totals 15 residues. Germline lookup yields CDR1 SNHLY and CDR2 FYNNEI.